The source of this T cell receptor (beta chain) is a study of identifying expanded T cells in peripheral blood. A remark on this clone: The antigen is not known.

Collection occurred without any documented infections or immune events in donors. Assay used: immunoSEQ multiplex PCR; TCRdb lists only in-frame clones, some missing. The table has some 100,000 clones, roughly 88% seen once. Notes on the study in general: Differentially abundant clones: around 1.2 between replicates, around 16 at approximately two weeks, under 25 at four.

The CDR3 sequence is 13 residues long. V shed 2 bases and J shed 2 bases, with 7 bases lying between them. Germline loops: CDR1 GTSNPN, CDR2 SVGIG (reference sequence). The material sequenced was blood. This TCR came from a person aged 18 to 70 in good health. J is TRBJ2-4 and V is TRBV30; D perhaps matches TRBD1 (5 bases). The CDR3 DNA reads TGTGCCTGGAGTCAGGGTACCAAAAACATTCAGTACTTC. It translates to CAWSQGTKNIQYF.